These 28 T cell receptor beta chains were sequenced from one sample in a study of blood T cell repertoires in COVID-19. Method: immunoSEQ multiplex PCR; TCRdb's copy keeps in-frame clones and lacks some. The sample holds 40,000 to 60,000 clones, 70% to 90% seen once. What was sequenced was peripheral blood. Source of these receptors: a man older than 75 with active COVID-19.

The V and J genes are TRBV12-2 and TRBJ2-1; TRBD2 is taken as the D call from the table, unchecked against the DNA. TRBV12-2 is labeled a pseudogene. The CDR3 extends over 17 amino acids. As DNA, the CDR3 is TGTGCAAGTCGCTTAGCGATTTGGAGCGAGACCTACAATGAGCAGTTCTTC. Translation: CASRLAIWSETYNEQFF.

This clone was recorded once. This chain joins TRBV6-6 and TRBJ1-5; TRBD1 is a possible D gene (5 bases). Germline loops: CDR1 MNHNY, CDR2 SVGAGI (reference sequence). This CDR3 region has 15 residues. Trimming cost V 6 bases and J 2 bases, with 14 bases left between them. The CDR3 coding sequence is TGTGCCAGCAGGGACGGGGGGACTGGCAATCAGCCCCAGCATTTT. Translation gives CASRDGGTGNQPQHF.

In its sample, this clone was seen once. The gene calls are TRBV6-2 or TRBV6-3 and TRBJ2-3, with 15 positions matching TRBD2. V shed 4 bases and J 6 bases; nucleotides not matched to a gene: 8. Germline assignment: CDR1 MNHEY and CDR2 SVGEGT. The CDR3 totals 17 residues. The CDR3 is CASSSGLAGGMVDTQYF. In DNA form, the CDR3 reads TGTGCCAGCAGTTCGGGACTAGCGGGAGGAATGGTGGATACGCAGTATTTT.

The chain employs TRBV27 and TRBJ2-7; D perhaps matches TRBD1 (6 bases). The CDR3 contains 12 residues. Germline V lookup: CDR1 MNHEY, CDR2 SMNVEV (reference sequence). With 4 bases removed from V and 6 bases from J, the gap between germline ends came to 10 bases. CDR3 sequence: CASSYRVGEQYF. DNA of the CDR3: TGTGCCAGCAGTTACAGGGTTGGCGAGCAGTACTTC.

This chain links TRBV7-6 with TRBJ2-5, with TRBD1 identical over 8 bases. The CDR3 length is 13 residues. Germline CDR1 reads SGHVS; CDR2 reads FNYEAQ. V was clipped by 8 bases and J by 5 bases; unmatched bases: 7. The CDR3 here is CASSGQVWETQYF. The CDR3 DNA sequence: TGTGCCAGCTCGGGACAGGTTTGGGAGACCCAGTACTTC.

This clone was recorded only once. The chain employs TRBV7-2 and TRBJ2-1; perhaps TRBD2 as D (6 bases). The germline CDR1 and CDR2 sequences are SGHTA and FQGNSA. V was clipped by 5 bases and J by 10 bases, with 21 bases between them. CDR3 length: 15 amino acids. In DNA form, the CDR3 reads TGTGCCAGCAGCCCTGGGGGACTCGGAGTAGGAGAGCAGTTCTTC. As protein: CASSPGGLGVGEQFF.

The chain carries TRBV5-1 and TRBJ2-7; the match to TRBD1 covers 8 bases. V lost 4 bases and J lost 6; bases outside the gene matches: 9. CDR3 length: 14 residues. Germline V gene sequence: CDR1 SGHRS, CDR2 YFSETQ. The CDR3 sequence: CASSEQTGVREQYF. DNA for the CDR3: TGCGCCAGCAGCGAACAGACAGGGGTCCGCGAGCAGTACTTC.

The chain combines TRBV4-3 with TRBJ1-1, with 9 bases matching TRBD1. V lost 1 base and J lost 6; bases outside the gene matches: 3. The CDR3 has 14 residues. Germline CDR1 reads LGHNA; CDR2 reads YSLEER. The CDR3 coding sequence is TGCGCCAGCAGCCAAGGGACAGGGGAATCTGAAGCTTTCTTT. The encoded protein is CASSQGTGESEAFF.

J is TRBJ1-4 and V is TRBV5-1; TRBD1 matches at 8 bases. Trimming cost V 4 bases and J 6 bases; bases outside gene matches: 5. The length of the CDR3 is 14 residues. CDR1 is SGHRS and CDR2 is YFSETQ in the germline V gene. CDR3 protein: CASSEDRDDEKLFF. The CDR3 nucleotides are TGCGCCAGCAGCGAGGACAGGGATGATGAAAAACTGTTTTTT.

The chain links TRBV14 to TRBJ2-7; D may be TRBD2 (6 bases). Per the germline V gene, CDR1 is SGHDN and CDR2 is FVKESK. Trimming removed 7 bases from V and 5 bases from J, with 21 bases in between. The CDR3 totals 15 residues. DNA for the CDR3: TGTGCCAGCACCACCCCGCGGGATAAGCGCCACGAGCAGTACTTC. Translation gives CASTTPRDKRHEQYF.

This chain joins TRBV7-2 and TRBJ2-1; D possibly corresponds to TRBD2 (6 bases). V was cut by 0 bases and J by 3 bases, with 15 bases left in between. The CDR3 contains 17 residues. Germline lookup yields CDR1 SGHTA and CDR2 FQGNSA. CDR3 residues: CASSLAGLGGNYNEQFF. For the CDR3, the DNA is TGTGCCAGCAGCTTAGCGGGGTTGGGCGGGAACTACAATGAGCAGTTCTTC.

CDR3 amino acids: CASSPAGLAGGYTQYF. CDR3 DNA sequence: TGCGCCAGCAGCCCGGCAGGGCTAGCGGGAGGGTATACGCAGTATTTT. The chain employs TRBV5-1 and TRBJ2-3; 12 bases are shared with TRBD2. This CDR3 comprises 16 residues. Germline CDR1 reads SGHRS; CDR2 reads YFSETQ. J was trimmed by 7 bases and V by 4 bases; bases with no gene match: 10.

The chain links TRBV10-3 to TRBJ2-7, with D possibly being TRBD2 (5 bases). The CDR3 totals 14 residues. The V gene's germline CDR1 is ENHRY and CDR2 SYGVKD. Trimming shortened V by 11 bases and J by 2 bases, and 19 bases separated the two germline ends. Written as DNA, the CDR3 is TGTGCCTCCCGCCGGGATACATCTACCTACGAGCAGTACTTC. As protein: CASRRDTSTYEQYF.

This clone was counted between two and nine times. The chain recombines TRBV25-1 with TRBJ1-2; no definite D call. The CDR3 has 14 amino acids. The germline CDR1 and CDR2 sequences are MGHDK and SYGVNS. V dropped 3 bases and J dropped 4 bases, with 12 bases sitting between them. The chain's CDR3 is CASSELTEGYGYTF. The CDR3 DNA sequence: TGTGCCAGCAGTGAGTTGACTGAGGGCTATGGCTACACCTTC.

The rearrangement uses TRBV5-4 and TRBJ2-5; D possibly corresponds to TRBD1 (6 bases). The CDR3 has 16 residues. The V and J ends lost 4 bases and 5 bases respectively, with 21 bases between them. Germline V CDR1 and CDR2: SGHNT, YYREEE (reference sequence). The DNA for the CDR3 is TGTGCCAGCAGCCATGAAAAGAAACAGGGATGGGAGACCCAGTACTTC. Protein sequence: CASSHEKKQGWETQYF.

As DNA, the CDR3 is TGTGCCAGTAGTACGAGGGTTGACTATGGCTACACCTTC. Its protein product is CASSTRVDYGYTF. The chain recombines TRBV19 with TRBJ1-2; D gene unclear. The CDR3 is 13 amino acids. Germline lookup yields CDR1 LNHDA and CDR2 SQIVND (reference sequence). The ends were cut back, 4 bases at V and 3 bases at J, with 9 bases in the middle. Complete variable domain (other parts from reference TRBV19 and TRBJ1-2): DGGITQSPKYLFRKEGQNVTLSCEQNLNHDAMYWYRQDPGQGLRLIYYSQIVNDFQKGDIAEGYSVSREKKESFPLTVTSAQKNPTAFYLCASSTRVDYGYTFGSGTRLTVV.

The CDR3 sequence is CASSWGQGTDYGYTF. In DNA, the CDR3 is TGCGCCAGCAGCTGGGGACAGGGTACGGACTATGGCTACACCTTC. The chain couples TRBV5-1 to TRBJ1-2; 9 bases match TRBD1. J lost 3 bases, V lost 3 bases, and 6 bases had no gene match. The germline CDR1 and CDR2 sequences are SGHRS and YFSETQ. This CDR3 spans 15 amino acids. Variable domain in full (rest from reference TRBV5-1 and TRBJ1-2): KAGVTQTPRYLIKTRGQQVTLSCSPISGHRSVSWYQQTPGQGLQFLFEYFSETQRNKGNFPGRFSGRQFSNSRSEMNVSTLELGDSALYLCASSWGQGTDYGYTFGSGTRLTVV.

V gene TRBV7-3 combines with J gene TRBJ2-1; D remains ambiguous. The CDR3 consists of 14 residues. Germline assignment: CDR1 SGHTA and CDR2 FQGTGA. V was pared by 2 bases and J by 5 bases, with 10 bases between. The CDR3 nucleotides are TGTGCCAGCAGCTTAGGGCCCTTCAACAATGAGCAGTTCTTC. It translates to CASSLGPFNNEQFF.

The chain couples TRBV6-5 to TRBJ2-3; 8 nucleotides align to TRBD1. The J segment lost 1 base and the V segment lost 5 bases, leaving 5 bases of the junction unmatched. In germline, CDR1 is MNHEY, CDR2 SVGAGI. This CDR3 has 15 residues. The CDR3 loop reads CASSPQGQGTDTQYF. Here the CDR3 DNA reads TGTGCCAGCAGTCCCCAGGGACAGGGCACAGATACGCAGTATTTT.

The chain carries TRBV7-9 and TRBJ2-3; 7 positions agree with TRBD2. V dropped 1 base and J dropped 5; count of bases not matched to a gene: 6. The CDR3 totals 15 residues. From germline, CDR1 is SEHNR and CDR2 FQNEAQ (reference sequence). CDR3 nucleotides: TGTGCCAGCAGCTTAGGGGCACCGGGGGGAGATACGCAGTATTTT. This codes for CASSLGAPGGDTQYF.

The V and J genes are TRBV5-1 and TRBJ2-3; 7 positions agree with TRBD2. Germline V gene sequence: CDR1 SGHRS, CDR2 YFSETQ. This CDR3 comprises 20 residues. V dropped 6 bases and J dropped 0; count of bases not matched to a gene: 22. The CDR3 loop reads CASTHLGLAEPAASTDTQYF. The CDR3 DNA follows: TGCGCCAGCACACACCTGGGCCTAGCGGAACCAGCAGCGAGCACAGATACGCAGTATTTT.

The table lists this clone with a count of one. The V gene is TRBV6-2 or TRBV6-3, the J gene TRBJ1-2, with D unclear. The V end lost 4 bases, the J end lost 8 bases, and 14 bases lay between the germline ends. From germline, CDR1 is MNHEY and CDR2 SVGEGT. The CDR3 covers 13 residues. The CDR3 protein is CASSLGHVEGYTF. CDR3 bases: TGTGCCAGCAGTTTGGGCCACGTGGAAGGCTACACCTTC.

The J gene is TRBJ2-7, the V gene TRBV6-5; 11 bases align to TRBD2. The V segment lost 6 bases and the J segment 3 bases; nucleotides outside the gene matches: 1. The CDR3 consists of 13 residues. CDR1 MNHEY and CDR2 SVGAGI come from the germline V gene. The CDR3 spells CASRTSGSYEQYF. CDR3 nucleotides: TGTGCCAGCAGAACTAGCGGGAGCTACGAGCAGTACTTC.

J is TRBJ2-7 and V is TRBV21-1; the table assigns TRBD1, which was not confirmed against the DNA. TRBV21-1 is given as a pseudogene. CDR3 size: 15 residues. The CDR3, as DNA: TGTGCCAGCAGCAAGCTCGCGGGCAGGGGGCACGAGCAGTACTTC. Translated, it gives CASSKLAGRGHEQYF.

The chain carries TRBV3-1 (or the pseudogene TRBV3-2) and TRBJ1-4, with D tentatively TRBD1 (6 bases). Trimming left V 2 bases short and J 7 bases short, with 11 bases between. This CDR3 comprises 14 residues. Per the germline V gene, CDR1 is LGHDT and CDR2 is YNNKEL (reference sequence). Here the CDR3 reads CASSQNRVTEKLFF. CDR3 DNA: TGTGCCAGCAGCCAAAACAGGGTCACTGAAAAACTGTTTTTT.

This chain uses TRBV10-3 with TRBJ2-1; 9 bases agree with TRBD2. The CDR3 has 15 amino acids. Germline CDR1 is ENHRY and CDR2 is SYGVKD. V lost 7 bases to trimming and J lost 9 bases; unmatched junction nucleotides: 13. The CDR3 region is CAINPSSGAPPEQFF. The CDR3 region has the DNA TGTGCCATCAACCCTTCTAGCGGGGCCCCACCTGAGCAGTTCTTC.

This clone was seen just once. The chain combines TRBV5-6 with TRBJ1-1, with a weak D call TRBD1 (6 bases). Germline V CDR1 and CDR2: SGHDT, YYEEEE. The CDR3 covers 14 residues. Trimming removed 2 bases from V and 4 bases from J, with 12 bases in between. DNA of the CDR3: TGTGCCAGCAGCTTCTCTGGGGGCTCCACTGAAGCTTTCTTT. Protein sequence: CASSFSGGSTEAFF.

The V and J genes are TRBV7-8 and TRBJ2-7; TRBD1 aligns across 11 bases. Germline lookup yields CDR1 SGHVS and CDR2 FQNEAQ. V trimming: 6 bases; J trimming: 5 bases; junction bases outside the gene matches: 12. This CDR3 is 16 amino acids long. The CDR3 region has the DNA TGTGCCAGCAGTCGAAAGGACAGGGGGCAAGTCGACGAGCAGTACTTC. Protein: CASSRKDRGQVDEQYF.